The T cell receptor beta chain under discussion was sequenced for a study of Graves' ophthalmopathy and Graves' hyperthyroidism. Amplification from RNA transcripts yielded the TCR beta CDR3 regions. RT-PCR in the first round used HTBI primers; a second-round multiplex PCR followed. A single record per CDR3 protein comes from TCRdb applying MiXCR to the multiplex PCR reads. The sample lists 230,000 or so distinct CDR3 sequences, around 45% seen once, with over 40% in the top ten. Notes on this clonotype: Its antigen remains unidentified.

If patients had other autoimmune diseases, uncontrolled infections, pregnancy or lactation, they were excluded. The authors diagnosed from clinical symptoms, serum thyroxine, TRAb, thyroid ultrasound and orbital computed tomography. Points from the study as a whole: Blood also harbored most expanded thyroid clonotypes above 0.001 frequency.

Germline V lookup: CDR1 LNHNV, CDR2 YYDKDF (reference sequence). The CDR3 has 17 residues. Trimming removed 1 base from V and 4 bases from J, with 16 bases in between. The sequence was collected from an adult man with Graves' ophthalmopathy. The sequenced sample consisted of peripheral blood. This chain links TRBV15 with TRBJ2-2; D may be TRBD2 (6 bases). CDR3 sequence: CATSRGLEVVSTGELFF. Here the CDR3 DNA reads TGTGCCACCAGCAGAGGACTAGAGGTCGTTAGCACCGGGGAGCTGTTTTTT. The whole variable domain, filled in from reference TRBV15 and TRBJ2-2, reads DAMVIQNPRYQVTQFGKPVTLSCSQTLNHNVMYWYQQKSSQAPKLLFHYYDKDFNNEADTPDNFQSRRPNTSFCFLDIRSPGLGDTAMYLCATSRGLEVVSTGELFFGEGSRLTVL.